This T cell receptor (beta chain) was sequenced in a study of tumor and adjacent non-tumor tissue in lung cancer. Study-level information: The cohort had approximately 13 adenocarcinoma, a couple of squamous cell and 1 small cell patients. Study-wide points: Significantly higher TCR diversity was found in tumor than normal lung.

The template was RNA from unsorted bulk tissue. Newly diagnosed lung cancer patients had thoracic surgery in China, August–late 2014, without prior chemotherapy. Turning to this clonotype: The antigen is undetermined. At one end the junction does not follow the germline gene, possibly because of a read error.

The CDR3 contains 14 residues. Germline CDR1 and CDR2: MGHRA and YSYEKL. The library came from three nested PCR rounds adapted from ARM-PCR protocols. TCRdb re-called the multiplex PCR reads through MiXCR, storing one row per CDR3 protein. The table records more than 85,000 distinct CDR3 sequences, over 75% of them present only once. This receptor was obtained from a man between 70 and 80 years old with non-small cell lung cancer. The chain joins TRBV4-1 to TRBJ2-1, with D maybe TRBD1 (6 bases). Sequenced input: lung tumor tissue. The CDR3, as DNA: TGCACCAGCAGCCAAGTGGGCGAGGGGGTTGAGCAGATCTTC. Translation gives CTSSQVGEGVEQIF.